These T cell receptor beta chains were read from a single sample in a study of cytomegalovirus exposure and HLA in healthy donors. Profiling relied on immunoSEQ multiplex PCR, and the TCRdb table lists in-frame clones only, not all of them. This table has roughly 150,000 clones, more than 85% appearing once. The sample was PBMCs. Source of these receptors: a man between 18 and 35 years old in good health and CMV-seronegative. Each CDR3 is given with its conserved first and last residue. The D gene is left open where the match is weak. Where a row states a size, it is once, few, many or the class of an expanded clone; other rows omit it.

>11|NA|TRBV25-1|TRBJ1-1|TRBD1
CASRDRDREVF
TGTGCCAGCCGGGACAGGGACCGGGAGGTCTTT
>14|NA|TRBV5-1|TRBJ2-5|NA
CASSMTALQETQYF
TGCGCCAGCAGCATGACAGCGCTACAAGAGACCCAGTACTTC
>14|once|TRBV19|TRBJ1-2|TRBD1
CASISQGAGGGYTF
TGTGCCAGTATTTCACAGGGGGCAGGAGGCGGCTACACCTTC
>13|NA|TRBV28|TRBJ1-2|TRBD1
CASSSGTGRGYTF
TGTGCCAGCAGCTCCGGGACAGGGCGAGGCTACACCTTC
>18|NA|TRBV5-3|TRBJ2-2|TRBD2
CARSLAPTSGGYTGELFF
TGTGCCAGAAGCTTGGCTCCGACTAGCGGGGGGTACACCGGGGAGCTGTTTTTT
>18|NA|TRBV28|TRBJ1-2|TRBD1
CASISPPGTGPDAYGYTF
TGTGCCAGCATTTCCCCCCCCGGGACAGGACCAGATGCCTATGGCTACACCTTC
>15|NA|TRBV11-3|TRBJ2-3|TRBD2
CASSFGTSGTDTQYF
TGTGCCAGCAGCTTCGGGACTAGCGGCACAGATACGCAGTATTTT
>15|NA|TRBV7-2|TRBJ2-3|NA
CASSLGQLSTDTQYF
TGTGCCAGCAGCTTAGGACAGCTAAGCACAGATACGCAGTATTTT
>16|NA|TRBV9|TRBJ2-2|TRBD2
CASSTGAGGLGGELFF
TGTGCCAGCAGCACAGGGGCGGGAGGGCTAGGCGGGGAGCTGTTTTTT
>15|NA|TRBV7-8|TRBJ2-1|TRBD2
CASSPLSGADNEQFF
TGTGCCAGCAGCCCCCTTAGCGGGGCAGACAATGAGCAGTTCTTC